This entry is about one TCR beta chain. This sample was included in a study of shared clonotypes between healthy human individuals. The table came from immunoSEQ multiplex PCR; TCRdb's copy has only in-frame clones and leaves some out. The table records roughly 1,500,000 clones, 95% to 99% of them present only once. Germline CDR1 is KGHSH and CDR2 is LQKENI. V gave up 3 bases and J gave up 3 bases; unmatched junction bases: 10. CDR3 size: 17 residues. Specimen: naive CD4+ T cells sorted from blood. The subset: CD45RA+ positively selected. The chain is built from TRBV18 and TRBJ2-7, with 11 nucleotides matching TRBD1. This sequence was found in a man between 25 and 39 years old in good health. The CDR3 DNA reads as TGTGCCAGCTCACCGGCCACCGGGACAGGGGGATACTACGAGCAGTACTTC. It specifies CASSPATGTGGYYEQYF.